This entry features one T cell receptor (beta chain) sequence. Its antigen remains unidentified. With the 5' RACE reads reprocessed, TCRdb shows one record per CDR3 protein and no DNA. This sample's table has about 430,000 distinct CDR3 sequences. These data come from a study of T cells expressing NK-cell markers. Study-level background: Obtained from sorted CD3+CD56+NKG2C+, CD3+CD56+NKG2C- and CD3+CD56-NKG2C+ T cells were the TCR beta repertoires. The study sequenced eight donors, seven HCMV-seropositive and one seronegative.

This CDR3 contains 13 residues. CDR1 ENHRY and CDR2 SYGVKD come from the germline V gene. General study results and limits: The study found these clonotypes also leading the CD3+CD56-NKG2C+ fraction in a few donors. HCMV specificity of the expanded NKG2C+ T cell clones was not established.

This chain uses TRBV10-3 with TRBJ1-1. The TCR comes from a woman aged 45-60 years in good health. Specimen: blood T cells: a sorted CD56 or NKG2C T cell subset, CD4+ or CD8+ T cells, or bulk PBMC T cells (not recorded which). The CDR3 protein is CAIGSTENTEAFF.